This is a list of T cell receptor beta chains from one sample in a study of T cells in Graves' hyperthyroidism and ophthalmopathy. TCRdb redid the calling of the multiplex PCR reads with MiXCR, one entry per CDR3 protein. Of a few hundred thousand distinct CDR3 sequences in the sample, approximately 17% are singletons; the top ten hold 15% to 20%. The sample comprised blood. These receptors came from a woman aged 18-29 years with Graves' ophthalmopathy. The CDR3 runs from the conserved cysteine through the conserved F or W. A D gene is named only where the DNA matches it firmly. Clone size is shown for a subset of rows, as once, few, many or a class of expanded clone.

clone size | D gene | J gene | V gene | CDR3 protein | CDR3 DNA
few | . | TRBJ2-7 | TRBV30 | CAWSAEYGAVDPISYEQYF | TGTGCCTGGAGTGCTGAATACGGGGCAGTGGATCCTATTTCCTACGAGCAGTACTTC
many | . | TRBJ2-7 | TRBV12-3/TRBV12-4 | CASSFQGQSYEQYF | TGTGCCAGCAGTTTCCAGGGGCAATCTTACGAGCAGTACTTC
many | . | TRBJ2-1 | TRBV28 | CASGLGGSYNEQFF | TGTGCCAGCGGTCTAGGAGGCTCCTACAATGAGCAGTTCTTC
few | . | TRBJ1-1 | TRBV19 | CASSVKKNTEAFF | TGTGCCAGTAGTGTTAAAAAGAACACTGAAGCTTTCTTT
. | . | TRBJ2-2 | TRBV9 | CASSVGAGGVPTGELFF | TGTGCCAGCAGCGTAGGGGCCGGGGGAGTGCCCACCGGGGAGCTGTTTTTT
many | . | TRBJ2-2 | TRBV11-2 | CASSWEYTGELFF | TGTGCCAGCAGCTGGGAGTACACCGGGGAGCTGTTTTTT
many | . | TRBJ2-6 | TRBV27 | CASANYRAYPHSGANVLTF | TGTGCCAGCGCAAATTACAGGGCCTATCCACACTCTGGGGCCAACGTCCTGACTTTC
few | . | TRBJ2-5 | TRBV7-2 | CASSPLRAGETQYF | TGTGCCAGCAGCCCCCTCAGGGCCGGCGAGACCCAGTACTTC
few | . | TRBJ1-3 | TRBV19 | CASSIDPRSSGNTIYF | TGTGCCAGTAGTATAGATCCGCGCAGCTCTGGAAACACCATATATTTT
. | . | TRBJ2-1 | TRBV19 | CASSMGFYNEQFF | TGTGCCAGTAGTATGGGCTTTTACAATGAGCAGTTCTTC
. | . | TRBJ1-5 | TRBV20-1 | CSARDAGHPSNQPQHF | TGCAGTGCTAGAGACGCGGGACACCCCAGCAATCAGCCCCAGCATTTT
many | . | TRBJ2-2 | TRBV29-1 | CSVDGGVTGELFF | TGCAGCGTTGATGGGGGAGTTACCGGGGAGCTGTTTTTT
. | . | TRBJ1-3 | TRBV9 | CASGGANENTIYF | TGTGCCAGCGGTGGAGCTAACGAAAACACCATATATTTT
few | . | TRBJ1-2 | TRBV5-6 | CASSLVLGGYGYTF | TGTGCCAGCAGCTTGGTCTTGGGGGGCTATGGCTACACCTTC
many | TRBD2 | TRBJ2-7 | TRBV30 | CAWSSVRASGSEQYF | TGTGCCTGGAGTAGTGTAAGGGCTAGCGGGAGCGAGCAGTACTTC